The 25 T cell receptor beta chains below come from one sample, sequenced in a study of blood T cell repertoires in COVID-19. TCRdb keeps only in-frame clones here, not all; method: immunoSEQ multiplex PCR. The sample has roughly 430,000 clones; around nine tenths are singletons. The material sequenced was PBMCs or T cells enriched from blood (not recorded which). These receptors were taken from a woman aged 18-30 years who had been exposed to COVID-19.

The rearrangement joins TRBV2 to TRBJ2-7, with D possibly being TRBD1 (6 bases). CDR3 size: 12 residues. Germline CDR1 SNHLY, CDR2 FYNNEI. Trimming pared 8 bases from V and 3 bases from J, leaving 11 bases between. The CDR3 loop reads CASLGQNYEQYF. The CDR3 bases are TGTGCCAGCCTCGGACAGAACTACGAGCAGTACTTC.

The rearrangement uses TRBV2 and TRBJ2-1, with 8 positions matching TRBD2. The CDR3 length is 14 residues. Per germline, CDR1 SNHLY and CDR2 FYNNEI. V was clipped by 6 bases and J by 4 bases; unmatched bases: 5. The CDR3 region has the DNA TGTGCCAGCAGAAAGCGGGAGAATTACAATGAGCAGTTCTTC. As protein: CASRKRENYNEQFF. The full variable domain, with the rest looked up from reference TRBV2 and TRBJ2-1, is EPEVTQTPSHQVTQMGQEVILRCVPISNHLYFYWYRQILGQKVEFLVSFYNNEISEKSEIFDDQFSVERPDGSNFTLKIRSTKLEDSAMYFCASRKRENYNEQFFGPGTRLTVL.

This chain joins TRBV14 and TRBJ1-6; D perhaps matches TRBD1 (5 bases). CDR1 is SGHDN, CDR2 FVKESK, per germline. The CDR3 covers 15 residues. The germline V and J ends were trimmed by 1 base and 5 bases, with 9 bases remaining between them. The CDR3: CASSQAAGNNSPLHF. The CDR3 nucleotides are TGTGCCAGCAGCCAAGCCGCAGGGAATAATTCACCCCTCCACTTT.

The CDR3 loop reads CASSPEHLDTQYF. For the CDR3, the DNA is TGTGCCAGCAGCCCCGAACATTTGGATACGCAGTATTTT. The V gene is TRBV7-9, the J gene TRBJ2-3, with D hard to call. Trimming shortened V by 5 bases and J by 6 bases, and 12 bases separated the two germline ends. This CDR3 has 13 residues. The germline CDR1 and CDR2 sequences are SEHNR and FQNEAQ (reference sequence).

The V gene is TRBV5-1, the J gene TRBJ1-4; D might be TRBD1 (6 bases). Trimming removed 4 bases at V and 6 bases at J, with 13 bases between. The CDR3 runs to 14 residues. From germline, CDR1 is SGHRS and CDR2 YFSETQ. CDR3 loop: CASSRGGDYEKLFF. The CDR3 DNA reads as TGCGCCAGCAGCCGGGGGGGCGATTATGAAAAACTGTTTTTT.

V gene TRBV10-3 combines with J gene TRBJ2-3, with D possibly being TRBD1 (5 bases). This CDR3 spans 13 amino acids. CDR1 is ENHRY and CDR2 is SYGVKD in the germline V gene. The V and J ends lost 6 bases and 3 bases respectively, with 10 bases between them. The CDR3 DNA is TGTGCCATCAGCGTGACAGAAACAGATACGCAGTATTTT. This gives the protein CAISVTETDTQYF.

The rearrangement links TRBV27 to TRBJ2-7; TRBD1 matches 9 bases. The ends lost 5 bases at V and 5 bases at J; junction bases unmatched: 7. Germline CDR1 reads MNHEY; CDR2 reads SMNVEV (reference sequence). The CDR3 runs to 14 residues. In DNA, the CDR3 is TGTGCCAGCAGTCTCGGACAGGGGAAGCACGAGCAGTACTTC. This translates into CASSLGQGKHEQYF.

The rearrangement links TRBV4-2 to TRBJ1-2, with 11 positions matching TRBD1. The CDR3 totals 17 residues. V gave up 3 bases and J gave up 6 bases; unmatched junction bases: 12. CDR1 and CDR2 from the germline V gene are LGHNA and YNFKEQ. The CDR3 spells CASSHLSAGTGGDGYTF. The DNA for the CDR3 is TGTGCCAGCAGCCACCTATCGGCAGGGACAGGGGGAGATGGCTACACCTTC.

A single count supports this clone. The J gene is TRBJ2-1, the V gene TRBV15; 7 nucleotides align to TRBD1. J was trimmed by 7 bases and V by 3 bases; bases with no gene match: 9. CDR3 length equals 15 residues. Germline V lookup: CDR1 LNHNV, CDR2 YYDKDF (reference sequence). This chain's CDR3 is CATSRGQIFNNEQFF. The CDR3 bases are TGTGCCACCAGCAGGGGACAGATTTTTAATAATGAGCAGTTCTTC.

The CDR3: CASSAIGVSTEAFF. The CDR3 nucleotides read TGTGCCAGCAGCGCAATCGGGGTCAGCACTGAAGCTTTCTTT. The rearrangement links TRBV9 to TRBJ1-1; no definite D call. Germline V gene sequence: CDR1 SGDLS, CDR2 YYNGEE. The ends were cut back, 3 bases at V and 4 bases at J, with 13 bases in the middle. The CDR3 contains 14 residues.

The chain recombines TRBV5-1 with TRBJ2-2; 9 bases fit TRBD2. The CDR3 length is 16 residues. V lost 0 bases and J lost 0; bases outside the gene matches: 0. CDR1 SGHRS and CDR2 YFSETQ come from the germline V gene. The CDR3 DNA reads TGCGCCAGCAGCTTGGGGACTAGCGCGAACACCGGGGAGCTGTTTTTT. Its protein product is CASSLGTSANTGELFF.

This chain joins TRBV24-1 and TRBJ1-1; TRBD1 matches 9 bases. CDR1 KGHDR and CDR2 SFDVKD come from the germline V gene. V dropped 4 bases and J dropped 3; count of bases not matched to a gene: 5. The CDR3 is made up of 15 amino acids. The CDR3 spells CATSDAGTGYTEAFF. The CDR3 bases are TGTGCCACCAGTGACGCCGGGACAGGGTACACTGAAGCTTTCTTT.

The V call is TRBV6-5, the J call TRBJ2-1; 7 nucleotides agree with TRBD2. This CDR3 spans 15 amino acids. The germline V gene encodes CDR1 MNHEY and CDR2 SVGAGI. The ends lost 2 bases at V and 9 bases at J; junction bases unmatched: 10. CDR3 in DNA: TGTGCCAGCAGTTACGGGTGGGAGGGCCAAGGTGAGCAGTTCTTC. This sequence encodes CASSYGWEGQGEQFF.

This clone was seen only once. V gene TRBV7-6 combines with J gene TRBJ2-7; 8 bases map to TRBD2. Germline-derived CDR1 and CDR2 are SGHVS and FNYEAQ. The CDR3 sequence is 15 residues long. The V segment lost 1 base and the J segment 3 bases; nucleotides outside the gene matches: 5. CDR3 protein: CASSLGTSYGYEQYF. In DNA form, the CDR3 reads TGTGCCAGCAGCTTAGGGACTAGCTATGGCTACGAGCAGTACTTC.

The rearrangement uses TRBV18 and TRBJ1-1; D is unresolved. With 3 bases removed from V and 6 bases from J, the gap between germline ends came to 5 bases. Germline loops: CDR1 KGHSH, CDR2 LQKENI. There are 11 residues in the CDR3. For the CDR3, the DNA is TGTGCCAGCTCACCTAGCGCTGAAGCTTTCTTT. Encoded protein: CASSPSAEAFF. Looking up the rest from reference TRBV18 and TRBJ1-1 gives the full variable domain: NAGVMQNPRHLVRRRGQEARLRCSPMKGHSHVYWYRQLPEEGLKFMVYLQKENIIDESGMPKERFSAEFPKEGPSILRIQQVVRGDSAAYFCASSPSAEAFFGQGTRLTVV.

The rearrangement uses TRBV4-1 and TRBJ2-1; D is undetermined. CDR1 is MGHRA, CDR2 YSYEKL, per germline. The V and J ends lost 1 base and 2 bases respectively, with 9 bases between them. The CDR3 has 15 amino acids. The CDR3 here is CASSQGQNPYNEQFF. DNA of the CDR3: TGCGCCAGCAGCCAAGGGCAGAACCCCTACAATGAGCAGTTCTTC.

The chain recombines TRBV5-1 with TRBJ2-5, with TRBD2 as a possible D gene (6 bases). This CDR3 contains 15 residues. Germline lookup yields CDR1 SGHRS and CDR2 YFSETQ. V lost 1 base and J lost 2, with 12 bases in between. The CDR3 region is CASSLFLGGQETQYF. The CDR3 nucleotides read TGCGCCAGCAGCTTGTTCCTAGGAGGGCAAGAGACCCAGTACTTC.

This chain connects TRBV27 to TRBJ2-3, with TRBD2 matching 8 bases. Germline values: CDR1 MNHEY, CDR2 SMNVEV (reference sequence). The CDR3 consists of 16 residues. V lost 3 bases to trimming and J lost 0 bases; unmatched junction nucleotides: 5. The CDR3 here is CASSLGASGSTDTQYF. The CDR3 DNA follows: TGTGCCAGCAGTTTGGGGGCTAGCGGGAGCACAGATACGCAGTATTTT.

This rearrangement joins TRBV5-1 to TRBJ1-1; 7 bases are a match to TRBD1. Germline CDR1 SGHRS, CDR2 YFSETQ. The CDR3 is 14 residues long. The V gene end was trimmed by 0 bases and the J gene end by 5 bases; junction bases not matched to a gene: 4. DNA for the CDR3: TGCGCCAGCAGCTTGGACAGGGGTGGAACTGAAGCTTTCTTT. Translation: CASSLDRGGTEAFF.

The V gene is TRBV4-2, the J gene TRBJ2-1; D is possibly TRBD2 (7 bases). The CDR3 is 15 residues long. V was shortened by 4 bases and J by 9 bases, with 19 bases between the two germline ends. The germline V gene has CDR1 LGHNA and CDR2 YNFKEQ. In DNA, the CDR3 is TGTGCCAGCAGCCTCGAGGGGGGGTACACTGGTGAGCAGTTCTTC. Encoded protein: CASSLEGGYTGEQFF.

The chain recombines TRBV4-3 with TRBJ2-7, with D possibly TRBD1 on 5 matching bases. This CDR3 is 17 amino acids long. Germline CDR1 LGHNA, CDR2 YSLEER. V was trimmed by 1 base and J by 2 bases, leaving 18 bases between them. The CDR3 nucleotides read TGCGCCAGCAGCCAAGTATTCCCGACAGTTATCCCCTACGAGCAGTACTTC. Translation gives CASSQVFPTVIPYEQYF.

V is TRBV6-1 and J is TRBJ1-2; tentative D call: TRBD1 (6 bases). This CDR3 is built from 13 residues. The V end lost 2 bases, the J end lost 8 bases, and 12 bases lay between the germline ends. Looked up from germline, CDR1 is MNHNS and CDR2 is SASEGT. CDR3: CASSESGQQGYTF. The CDR3 region has the DNA TGTGCCAGCAGTGAATCAGGACAGCAAGGCTACACCTTC.

The CDR3 nucleotides read TGTGCCAGCAGTTTCCAGTCTGGGGCCAACGTCCTGACTTTC. Protein: CASSFQSGANVLTF. The genes are TRBV28 and TRBJ2-6; D uncertain. CDR1 and CDR2 (germline): MDHEN, SYDVKM. The CDR3 length is 14 residues. V lost 3 bases and J lost 1, with 4 bases in between.

This clone was observed a few times. The rearrangement joins TRBV9 to TRBJ1-5, with TRBD1 identical over 7 bases. The CDR3 consists of 13 residues. Unmatched junction bases numbered 1, after V lost 2 bases and J lost 5 bases. From germline, CDR1 is SGDLS and CDR2 YYNGEE. Written as DNA, the CDR3 is TGTGCCAGCAGCGTTACAGGGGATCAGCCCCAGCATTTT. Protein product: CASSVTGDQPQHF. Full variable domain (outside the CDR3, taken from reference TRBV9 and TRBJ1-5): DSGVTQTPKHLITATGQRVTLRCSPRSGDLSVYWYQQSLDQGLQFLIQYYNGEERAKGNILERFSAQQFPDLHSELNLSSLELGDSALYFCASSVTGDQPQHFGDGTRLSIL.

This chain joins TRBV28 and TRBJ1-5; D remains ambiguous. Germline V CDR1 and CDR2: MDHEN, SYDVKM. Trimming took off 2 bases at V and 3 bases at J, with 11 bases between the two ends. This CDR3 comprises 15 residues. CDR3 bases: TGTGCCAGCAGTTTAAATGCGGGTTCCAATCAGCCCCAGCATTTT. It specifies CASSLNAGSNQPQHF.